Shown below are 24 T cell receptor beta chains from a single sample sequenced in a study of T cell responses to AZD1222 COVID-19 vaccine. Method: immunoSEQ multiplex PCR; TCRdb's copy keeps in-frame clones and lacks some. Here the sample spans about 140,000 clones, more than 85% being singletons. The source was peripheral blood, collected on day 0 of AZD1222 vaccination. The source of these receptors is an adult in good health.

In this sample, this clone turned up once. The chain is built from TRBV15 and TRBJ1-6; D call uncertain. Per germline, CDR1 LNHNV and CDR2 YYDKDF (reference sequence). The CDR3 spans 15 residues. V dropped 0 bases and J dropped 6 bases, with 9 bases sitting between them. CDR3 bases: TGTGCCACCAGCAGAGATATCGGGATTAATTCACCCCTCCACTTT. Encoded protein: CATSRDIGINSPLHF.

The V and J genes are TRBV4-1 and TRBJ2-7; D possibly matches TRBD1 or TRBD2 (6 bases each). Germline lookup yields CDR1 MGHRA and CDR2 YSYEKL. V was shortened by 4 bases and J by 0 bases, with 13 bases between the two germline ends. The CDR3 has 15 amino acids. CDR3 coding DNA: TGCGCCAGCAGCCGATTAGCGGACAGCTCCTACGAGCAGTACTTC. This sequence encodes CASSRLADSSYEQYF.

In this sample, this clone turned up a few times. The chain is built from TRBV28 and TRBJ1-2; no clear D. Trimming took off 2 bases at V and 5 bases at J, with 6 bases between the two ends. The CDR3 is 12 amino acids. Looked up from germline, CDR1 is MDHEN and CDR2 is SYDVKM. The DNA of the CDR3 is TGTGCCAGCAGTTTAGAAACTTATGGCTACACCTTC. The encoded protein is CASSLETYGYTF.

V usage is TRBV12-3 or TRBV12-4 and J usage is TRBJ1-2, with 7 bases identical to TRBD1. V was pared by 4 bases and J by 5 bases, with 4 bases of the junction left unmatched. This CDR3 comprises 13 residues. CDR3 sequence: CASSWDSVYGYTF. In DNA form, the CDR3 reads TGTGCCAGCAGTTGGGACAGTGTGTATGGCTACACCTTC.

This chain uses TRBV5-1 with TRBJ2-5, with 7 bases aligning to TRBD2. The J segment lost 8 bases and the V segment lost 4 bases, leaving 11 bases of the junction unmatched. Germline V gene sequence: CDR1 SGHRS, CDR2 YFSETQ. The length of the CDR3 is 14 residues. CDR3 amino acids: CASSPRAGEGTQYF. In DNA form, the CDR3 reads TGCGCCAGCAGCCCCCGGGCGGGGGAGGGCACCCAGTACTTC.

The chain combines TRBV7-9 with TRBJ1-3; TRBD1 matches at 7 bases. The CDR3 is 14 amino acids. J was trimmed by 0 bases and V by 5 bases; bases with no gene match: 1. Germline V CDR1 and CDR2: SEHNR, FQNEAQ (reference sequence). The CDR3 sequence is CASSRTGSGNTIYF. The CDR3 DNA reads as TGTGCCAGCAGCCGGACAGGCTCTGGAAACACCATATATTTT.

The chain links TRBV5-1 to TRBJ1-4, with D perhaps TRBD1 (6 bases). Germline V gene lookup returns CDR1 SGHRS and CDR2 YFSETQ. The V end was cut by 4 bases, the J end by 5 bases, with 15 bases between. The CDR3 is 15 residues long. The CDR3 loop reads CASSRGGFTNEKLFF. Written as DNA, the CDR3 is TGCGCCAGCAGCAGAGGGGGTTTTACGAATGAAAAACTGTTTTTT.

Here the CDR3 DNA reads TGTGCCAGCAGGCCCCTAGCGGGAGTGGCCAATGAGCAGTTCTTC. It specifies CASRPLAGVANEQFF. The genes are TRBV2 and TRBJ2-1, with TRBD2 matching 10 bases. V was clipped by 6 bases and J by 6 bases; unmatched bases: 8. The length of the CDR3 is 15 residues. Germline loops: CDR1 SNHLY, CDR2 FYNNEI.

In this sample, this clone turned up once. The chain joins TRBV3-1 (or the pseudogene TRBV3-2) to TRBJ2-2; perhaps TRBD1 as D (5 bases). With 6 bases removed from V and 1 base from J, the gap between germline ends came to 15 bases. This CDR3 has 16 amino acids. The germline V gene has CDR1 LGHDT and CDR2 YNNKEL (reference sequence). The CDR3 DNA follows: TGTGCCAGCAGATCCCAGGGATTGGTGAACACCGGGGAGCTGTTTTTT. Translating it yields CASRSQGLVNTGELFF.

The chain carries TRBV7-9 and TRBJ1-3; TRBD1 aligns across 8 bases. This CDR3 spans 16 amino acids. Germline trimming cut 0 bases from V and 7 bases from J; bases unmatched to any gene: 8. Per the germline V gene, CDR1 is SEHNR and CDR2 is FQNEAQ (reference sequence). CDR3 amino acids: CASSLALGQGRNTIYF. The CDR3 nucleotides read TGTGCCAGCAGCTTAGCGCTTGGACAGGGTCGCAACACCATATATTTT. Variable domain in full (rest from reference TRBV7-9 and TRBJ1-3): DTGVSQNPRHKITKRGQNVTFRCDPISEHNRLYWYRQTLGQGPEFLTYFQNEAQLEKSRLLSDRFSAERPKGSFSTLEIQRTEQGDSAMYLCASSLALGQGRNTIYFGEGSWLTVV.

J is TRBJ1-1 and V is TRBV7-9, with 9 bases identical to TRBD1. The CDR3 totals 14 residues. V shed 5 bases and J 5 bases; nucleotides not matched to a gene: 6. Germline V gene sequence: CDR1 SEHNR, CDR2 FQNEAQ (reference sequence). CDR3 loop: CASSLDRGWTEAFF. The DNA of the CDR3 is TGTGCCAGCAGCCTGGACAGGGGTTGGACTGAAGCTTTCTTT.

The genes are TRBV27 and TRBJ2-7; D remains ambiguous. CDR3 length: 14 amino acids. Trimming took off 5 bases at V and 3 bases at J, with 14 bases between the two ends. Germline V CDR1 and CDR2: MNHEY, SMNVEV (reference sequence). This CDR3 reads CASSRSVRLYEQYF. DNA for the CDR3: TGTGCCAGCAGTAGATCAGTTCGCCTCTACGAGCAGTACTTC.

The chain has TRBV3-1 (or the pseudogene TRBV3-2) and TRBJ1-1; D not resolved. Germline CDR1 LGHDT, CDR2 YNNKEL (reference sequence). V lost 4 bases to trimming and J lost 3 bases, with 12 bases between them. The CDR3 has 14 amino acids. The CDR3 DNA is TGTGCCAGCAGCCGAGTCCCTGTGGACACTGAAGCTTTCTTT. It codes for CASSRVPVDTEAFF.

The chain has TRBV4-1 and TRBJ2-2; 8 positions match TRBD2. Trimming removed 6 bases from V and 1 base from J; junction bases left unmatched: 10. Per the germline V gene, CDR1 is MGHRA and CDR2 is YSYEKL. The CDR3 runs to 17 residues. The CDR3 here is CASSLSPAGENTGELFF. The CDR3 bases are TGCGCCAGCAGTCTAAGCCCAGCGGGAGAGAACACCGGGGAGCTGTTTTTT.

The V call is TRBV7-9, the J call TRBJ2-7, with 7 bases fitting TRBD1. This CDR3 is 15 amino acids long. The trim removed 1 base at V and 2 bases at J, leaving 5 bases unmatched. Germline assignment: CDR1 SEHNR and CDR2 FQNEAQ (reference sequence). In nucleotides, the CDR3 is TGTGCCAGCAGCTTAGGGAAACAGGGGCCCTACGAGCAGTACTTC. Translated, it gives CASSLGKQGPYEQYF.

The chain combines TRBV19 with TRBJ1-3; D is unresolved. The CDR3 consists of 15 residues. V lost 2 bases, J lost 4 bases, and 12 bases lay in between. Germline CDR1 and CDR2: LNHDA and SQIVND (reference sequence). This chain's CDR3 is CASSITRTEGNTIYF. In nucleotides, the CDR3 is TGTGCCAGTAGTATAACCCGAACAGAAGGAAACACCATATATTTT.

Only a few counts were recorded for this clone. The V and J genes are TRBV14 and TRBJ2-7; D possibly corresponds to TRBD1 (5 bases). With 4 bases removed from V and 5 bases from J, the gap between germline ends came to 12 bases. Germline V gene data show CDR1 as SGHDN and CDR2 as FVKESK. The CDR3 sequence is 13 residues long. The CDR3 nucleotides are TGTGCCAGCAGCCTCAGGGTAAGCCACGAGCAGTACTTC. Translation: CASSLRVSHEQYF.

The V gene is TRBV5-4, the J gene TRBJ2-7, with 8 bases aligning to TRBD2. This CDR3 is 14 amino acids long. J was trimmed by 4 bases and V by 3 bases; bases with no gene match: 6. Germline CDR1 reads SGHNT; CDR2 reads YYREEE (reference sequence). The CDR3 bases are TGTGCCAGCAGCTCCCAGGGACTAGGGTACGAGCAGTACTTC. It encodes CASSSQGLGYEQYF.

The chain is built from TRBV10-3 and TRBJ1-5; TRBD1 is a possible D gene (6 bases). V was pared by 3 bases and J by 8 bases, with 8 bases between. Germline CDR1 is ENHRY and CDR2 is SYGVKD. This CDR3 has 12 residues. The CDR3 DNA reads as TGTGCCATCAGTGAACAGGGAGAGCCCCAGCATTTT. Translating it yields CAISEQGEPQHF.

The rearrangement joins TRBV5-6 to TRBJ1-2, with D possibly being TRBD1 (5 bases). The germline V gene has CDR1 SGHDT and CDR2 YYEEEE. CDR3 length: 13 amino acids. V lost 5 bases, J lost 7 bases, and 15 bases lay in between. The CDR3 DNA sequence: TGTGCCAGCAGTTTACCAGGCAGGGTTGGCTACACCTTC. This sequence encodes CASSLPGRVGYTF.

V gene TRBV10-3 combines with J gene TRBJ2-5, with 8 bases that match TRBD2. The V segment lost 3 bases and the J segment 0 bases; nucleotides outside the gene matches: 3. Per germline, CDR1 ENHRY and CDR2 SYGVKD. The CDR3 has 15 residues. DNA for the CDR3: TGTGCCATCAGTGATCCTAGCGGGTACCAAGAGACCCAGTACTTC. The encoded protein is CAISDPSGYQETQYF.

This clone was counted a single time. V is TRBV7-9 and J is TRBJ2-1; D perhaps matches TRBD2 (6 bases). Looked up from germline, CDR1 is SEHNR and CDR2 is FQNEAQ (reference sequence). V was shortened by 3 bases and J by 8 bases, with 20 bases between the two germline ends. This CDR3 is built from 16 residues. The CDR3 DNA sequence: TGTGCCAGCAGCTTTTTAGCGGAAAGAATCCTCGATGAGCAGTTCTTC. This encodes CASSFLAERILDEQFF.

The rearrangement links TRBV30 to TRBJ2-7; 8 bases fit TRBD1. This CDR3 is built from 13 residues. J gave up 3 bases and V 2 bases, and 3 bases lay outside the gene matches. Germline CDR1 reads GTSNPN; CDR2 reads SVGIG (reference sequence). Written as DNA, the CDR3 is TGTGCCTGGAGTACCGACAGGGGCTACGAGCAGTACTTC. As protein: CAWSTDRGYEQYF.

This chain joins TRBV2 and TRBJ1-1; D unresolved. CDR3 length: 14 residues. Trimming left V 4 bases short and J 3 bases short, with 12 bases between. Looked up from germline, CDR1 is SNHLY and CDR2 is FYNNEI. The CDR3: CASSGTWLDTEAFF. In DNA, the CDR3 is TGTGCCAGCAGTGGCACGTGGTTAGACACTGAAGCTTTCTTT.